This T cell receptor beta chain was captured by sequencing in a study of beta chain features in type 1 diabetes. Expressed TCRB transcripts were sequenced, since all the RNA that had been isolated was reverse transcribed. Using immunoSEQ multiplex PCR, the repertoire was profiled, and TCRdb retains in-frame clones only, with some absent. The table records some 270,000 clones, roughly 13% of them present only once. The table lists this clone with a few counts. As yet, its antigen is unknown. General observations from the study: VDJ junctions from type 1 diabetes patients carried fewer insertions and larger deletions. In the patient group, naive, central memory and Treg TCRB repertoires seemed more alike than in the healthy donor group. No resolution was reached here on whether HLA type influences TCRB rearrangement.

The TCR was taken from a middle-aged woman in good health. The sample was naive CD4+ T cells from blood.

For the CDR3, the DNA is TGTGCCAGCCGAGGGATCATAAACTATGGCTACACCTTC. Encoded protein: CASRGIINYGYTF. The gene calls are TRBV5-6 and TRBJ1-2; the D is unclear. The CDR3 length is 13 residues. Germline V gene data show CDR1 as SGHDT and CDR2 as YYEEEE. V shed 7 bases and J shed 2 bases, with 12 bases lying between them. Supplemented by reference TRBV5-6 and TRBJ1-2, the full variable domain reads DAGVTQSPTHLIKTRGQQVTLRCSPKSGHDTVSWYQQALGQGPQFIFQYYEEEERQRGNFPDRFSGHQFPNYSSELNVNALLLGDSALYLCASRGIINYGYTFGSGTRLTVV.